The clone carrying this T cell receptor beta chain showed up just once. How the authors handled the data: By means of reference gene primer amplification, nucleated cell counts were estimated. TCRdb's copy holds only in-frame clones and misses some; the assay was immunoSEQ multiplex PCR. That table gives V, J and clone size, and the DNA gave D and trimming. The table lists approximately 72,000 clones, 85% of them singletons. The data belong to a study of blood T cell repertoires in COVID-19. Study background: The origin of the acute and convalescent COVID-19 samples was the United States, Italy and Spain. Sources were T cells, B-cell-depleted T cells, or PBMCs; the material itself was cDNA or gDNA.

This CDR3 spans 16 amino acids. The germline gives CDR1 KGHSH, CDR2 LQKENI. V was clipped by 3 bases and J by 3 bases; unmatched bases: 7. The chain employs TRBV18 and TRBJ1-4; 7 bases map to TRBD1. This receptor was obtained from a woman of 80 years or more with active or convalescent COVID-19. The sequenced material came from peripheral blood. The CDR3 region has the DNA TGTGCCAGCTCACCGCGGGATCAGGGGGCTAATGAAAAACTGTTTTTT. Amino acid sequence: CASSPRDQGANEKLFF.